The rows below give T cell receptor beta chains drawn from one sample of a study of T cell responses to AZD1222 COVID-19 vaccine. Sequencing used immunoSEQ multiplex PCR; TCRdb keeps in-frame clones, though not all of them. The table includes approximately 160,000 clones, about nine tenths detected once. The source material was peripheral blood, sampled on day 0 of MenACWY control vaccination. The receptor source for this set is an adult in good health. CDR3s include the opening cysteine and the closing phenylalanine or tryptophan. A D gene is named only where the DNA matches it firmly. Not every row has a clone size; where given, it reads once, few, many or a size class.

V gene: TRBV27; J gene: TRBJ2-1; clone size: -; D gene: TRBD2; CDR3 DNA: TGTGCCAGCAGTTTATCGATGGGGAGGGTGACCTACAATGAGCAGTTCTTC; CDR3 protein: CASSLSMGRVTYNEQFF
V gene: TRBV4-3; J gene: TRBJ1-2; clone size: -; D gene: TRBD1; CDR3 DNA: TGCGCCAGCAGCCAAGATGGCAGGGGGTATGGCTACACCTTC; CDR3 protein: CASSQDGRGYGYTF
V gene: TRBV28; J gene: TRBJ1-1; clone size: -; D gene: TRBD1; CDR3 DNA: TGTGCCAGCAGGAGCACAGGGGCCCTGGGAGCTTTCTTT; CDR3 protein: CASRSTGALGAFF
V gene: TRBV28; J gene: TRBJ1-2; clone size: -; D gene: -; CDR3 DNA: TGTGCCAGCAGTTTGGTTTGGGGAAATGGCTACACCTTC; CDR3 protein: CASSLVWGNGYTF
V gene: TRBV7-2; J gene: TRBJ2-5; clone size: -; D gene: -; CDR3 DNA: TGTGCCAGCAGCTTAGACTTGGCGGAGACCCAGTACTTC; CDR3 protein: CASSLDLAETQYF
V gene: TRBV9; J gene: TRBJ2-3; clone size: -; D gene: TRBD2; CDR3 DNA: TGTGCCAGCAGCAGTAGCGGGGGGGCTTCAGATACGCAGTATTTT; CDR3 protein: CASSSSGGASDTQYF
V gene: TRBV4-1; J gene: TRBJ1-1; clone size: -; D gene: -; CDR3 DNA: TGCGCCAGCAGCCAAGGGGACGGGACTGAAGCTTTCTTT; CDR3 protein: CASSQGDGTEAFF
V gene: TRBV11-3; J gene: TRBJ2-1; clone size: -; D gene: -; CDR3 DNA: TGTGCCAGCAGCCCCGACAATGAGCAGTTCTTC; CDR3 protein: CASSPDNEQFF
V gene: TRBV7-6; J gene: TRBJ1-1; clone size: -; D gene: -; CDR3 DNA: TGTGCCAGCAGCCAGGACGTGGGAGCTTTCTTT; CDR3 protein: CASSQDVGAFF
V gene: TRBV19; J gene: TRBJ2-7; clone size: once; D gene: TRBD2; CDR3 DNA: TGTGCCAGTAGTATATTGAGGGCGGGAGGGTACGAGCAGTACTTC; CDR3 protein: CASSILRAGGYEQYF
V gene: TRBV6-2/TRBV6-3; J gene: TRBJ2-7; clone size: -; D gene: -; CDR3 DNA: TGTGCCAGCAGTTACCCCAAAGGACGGATCTCCTACGAGCAGTACTTC; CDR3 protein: CASSYPKGRISYEQYF
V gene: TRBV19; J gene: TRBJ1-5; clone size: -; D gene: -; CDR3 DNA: TGTGCCAGTAGAGGTTGGGGCAATCAGCCCCAGCATTTT; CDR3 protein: CASRGWGNQPQHF
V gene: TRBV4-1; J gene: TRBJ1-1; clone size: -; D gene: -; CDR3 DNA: TGCGCCAGCAGCGTCAGGGGAACTGAAGCTTTCTTT; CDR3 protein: CASSVRGTEAFF
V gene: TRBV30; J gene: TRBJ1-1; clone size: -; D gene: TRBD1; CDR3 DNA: TGTGCCTGGGGGACAGGGAACACTGAAGCTTTCTTT; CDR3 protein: CAWGTGNTEAFF
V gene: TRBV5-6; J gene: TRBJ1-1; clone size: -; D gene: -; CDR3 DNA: TGTGCCAGCAGCGCCCCAGGGGCTTTGGTGAACACTGAAGCTTTCTTT; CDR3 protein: CASSAPGALVNTEAFF
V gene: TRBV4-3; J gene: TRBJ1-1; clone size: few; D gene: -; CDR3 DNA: TGCGCCAGCAGCCAAGAGGGCAGGGGAACTGAAGCTTTCTTT; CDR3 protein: CASSQEGRGTEAFF
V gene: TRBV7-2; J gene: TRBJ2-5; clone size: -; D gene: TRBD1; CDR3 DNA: TGTGCCAGCAGCCCATTCGGGGACAGGGCCCAAGAGACCCAGTACTTC; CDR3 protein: CASSPFGDRAQETQYF
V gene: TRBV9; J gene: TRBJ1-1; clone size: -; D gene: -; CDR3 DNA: TGTGCCAGCAGCCCCACTCTCTACGACAGGAGGGGCACTGAAGCTTTCTTT; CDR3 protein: CASSPTLYDRRGTEAFF
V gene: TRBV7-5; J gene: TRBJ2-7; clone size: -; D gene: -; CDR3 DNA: TGTGCCAGAAGCTCACCTTCGGGGGGGCAATATGAGCAGTACTTC; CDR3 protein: CARSSPSGGQYEQYF
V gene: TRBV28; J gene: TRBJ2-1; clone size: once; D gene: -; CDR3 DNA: TGTGCCAGCCGAGCGGGCAGCTCCTACAATGAGCAGTTCTTC; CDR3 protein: CASRAGSSYNEQFF
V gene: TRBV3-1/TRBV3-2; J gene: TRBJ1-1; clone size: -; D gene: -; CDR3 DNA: TGTGCCAGCAGCCAATCGGGGGCATTCTCTGAAGCTTTCTTT; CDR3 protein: CASSQSGAFSEAFF
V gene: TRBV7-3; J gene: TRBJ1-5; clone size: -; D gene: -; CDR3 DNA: TGTGCCAGCAGCTTGGCGGGGGGCCAGCCCCAGCATTTT; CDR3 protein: CASSLAGGQPQHF
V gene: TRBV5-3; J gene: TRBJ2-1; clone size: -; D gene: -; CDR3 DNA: TGTGCCAGATCCCGGGGATTATCCAATGAGCAGTTCTTC; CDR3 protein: CARSRGLSNEQFF
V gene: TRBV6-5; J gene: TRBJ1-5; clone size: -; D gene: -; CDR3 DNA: TGTGCCAGCAGCCAGGAAGGGTCGCCCCAGCATTTT; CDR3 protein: CASSQEGSPQHF
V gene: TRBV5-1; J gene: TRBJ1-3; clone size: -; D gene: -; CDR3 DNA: TGCGCCAGCAGCTTGGGTTACGGCCTCACATCGGACACCATATATTTT; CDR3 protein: CASSLGYGLTSDTIYF
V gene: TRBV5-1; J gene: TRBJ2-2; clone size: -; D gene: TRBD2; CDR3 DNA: TGCGCCAGCAGCAGAAGACTAGCGGGAGGGGGTTCGAACACCGGGGAGCTGTTTTTT; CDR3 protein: CASSRRLAGGGSNTGELFF
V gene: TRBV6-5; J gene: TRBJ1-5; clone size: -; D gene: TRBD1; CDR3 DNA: TGTGCCAGCAGTTTCAGGGGGGGCTATCAGCCCCAGCATTTT; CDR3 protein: CASSFRGGYQPQHF
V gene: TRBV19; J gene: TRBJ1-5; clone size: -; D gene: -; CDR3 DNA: TGTGCCAGTAGTATAGGCGTCCTGACCTCTTATAGCAATCAGCCCCAGCATTTT; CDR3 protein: CASSIGVLTSYSNQPQHF
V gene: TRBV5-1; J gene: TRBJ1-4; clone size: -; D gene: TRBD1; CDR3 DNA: TGCGCCAGCAGTCCGGGACAGGGCCCCCTTGCAACTAATGAAAAACTGTTTTTT; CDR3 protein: CASSPGQGPLATNEKLFF
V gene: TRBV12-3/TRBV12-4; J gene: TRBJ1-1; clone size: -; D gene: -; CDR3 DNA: TGTGCCAGCAGTCCGCACAGCTTTGAAGCTTTCTTT; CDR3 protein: CASSPHSFEAFF
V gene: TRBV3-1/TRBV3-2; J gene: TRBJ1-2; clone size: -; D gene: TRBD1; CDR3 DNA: TGTGCCAGCAGCCTAGGGACAGGGGGCGTCTATGGCTACACCTTC; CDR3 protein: CASSLGTGGVYGYTF
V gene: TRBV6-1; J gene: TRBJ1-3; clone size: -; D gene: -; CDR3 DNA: TGTGCCAGCAGTGAATTGGGAAACACCATATATTTT; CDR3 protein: CASSELGNTIYF
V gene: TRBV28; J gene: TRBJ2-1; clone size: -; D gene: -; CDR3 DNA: TGTGCCAGCAGTCGGGGTAGGGGTCCGTCCTACAATGAGCAGTTCTTC; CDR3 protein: CASSRGRGPSYNEQFF
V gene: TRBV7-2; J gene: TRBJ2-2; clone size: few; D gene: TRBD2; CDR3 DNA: TGTGCCAGCAGGGGGACTAGCGGGGGCCCGAGCCACCGGGAGCTGTTTTTT; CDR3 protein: CASRGTSGGPSHRELFF
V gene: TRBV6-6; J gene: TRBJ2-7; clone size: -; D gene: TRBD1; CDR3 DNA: TGTGCCAGCACGGGCCGGGACAGGGAACCCTACGAGCAGTACTTC; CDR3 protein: CASTGRDREPYEQYF
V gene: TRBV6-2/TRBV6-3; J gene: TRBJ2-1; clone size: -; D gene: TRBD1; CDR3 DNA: TGTGCCAGCAGTCTCAGGGGGCGCGTGACTCGTGAGCAGTTCTTC; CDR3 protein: CASSLRGRVTREQFF
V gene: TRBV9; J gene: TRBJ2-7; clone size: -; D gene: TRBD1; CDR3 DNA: TGTGCCAGCAGCCGAGGAAGGGACAGGGATTACGAGCAGTACTTC; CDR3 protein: CASSRGRDRDYEQYF
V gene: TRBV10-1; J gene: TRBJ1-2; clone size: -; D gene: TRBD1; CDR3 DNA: TGCGCCAGCAGATGGACAGGGATAGGGACTAACTATGGCTACACCTTC; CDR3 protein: CASRWTGIGTNYGYTF
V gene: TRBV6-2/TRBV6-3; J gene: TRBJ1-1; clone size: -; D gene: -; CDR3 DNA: TGTGCCAGCAGCCCAGGGGCTTGGAACACTGAAGCTTTCTTT; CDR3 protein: CASSPGAWNTEAFF
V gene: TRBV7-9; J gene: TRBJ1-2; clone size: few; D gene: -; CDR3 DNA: TGTGCCAGCAGCTTAGCGCCGGCGGGTGGCTACACCTTC; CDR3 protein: CASSLAPAGGYTF
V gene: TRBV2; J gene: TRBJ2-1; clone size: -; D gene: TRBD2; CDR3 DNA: TGTGCCAGCAGTGTAACGACTAGCGGGGGTCCCGATGAGCAGTTCTTC; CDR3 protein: CASSVTTSGGPDEQFF
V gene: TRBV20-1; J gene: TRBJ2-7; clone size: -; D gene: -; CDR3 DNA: TGCAGTGCCCCGAAGGGGGACGAGCAGTACTTC; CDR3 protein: CSAPKGDEQYF
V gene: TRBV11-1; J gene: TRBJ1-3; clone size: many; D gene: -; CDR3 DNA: TGTGCCAGCAAACAGATCTCTGGAAACACCATATATTTT; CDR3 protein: CASKQISGNTIYF
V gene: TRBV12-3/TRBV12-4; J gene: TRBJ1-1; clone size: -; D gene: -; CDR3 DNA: TGTGCCAGCAGTTTTCACACTGAAGCTTTCTTT; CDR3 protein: CASSFHTEAFF
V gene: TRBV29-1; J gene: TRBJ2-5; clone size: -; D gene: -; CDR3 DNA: TGCAGCGTGGAGAGATGGGGCCCAGAGACCCAGTACTTC; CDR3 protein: CSVERWGPETQYF
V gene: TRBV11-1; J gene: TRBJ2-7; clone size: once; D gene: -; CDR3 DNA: TGTGCCAGTACCGTCAGCCCAGGGGTGGAGCAGTACTTC; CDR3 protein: CASTVSPGVEQYF
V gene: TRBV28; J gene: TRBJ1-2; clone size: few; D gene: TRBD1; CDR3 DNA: TGTGCCAGCAGTTTAGGGACAGGGGGATTTGGCTACACCTTC; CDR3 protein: CASSLGTGGFGYTF
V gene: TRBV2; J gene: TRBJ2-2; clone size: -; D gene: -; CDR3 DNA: TGTGCCAGCAGACCGACCCCCGGGGAGCTGTTTTTT; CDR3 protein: CASRPTPGELFF
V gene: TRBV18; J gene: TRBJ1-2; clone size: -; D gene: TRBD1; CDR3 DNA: TGTGCCAGCTCACCACAGGGGGCGACAGGTGGCTACACCTTC; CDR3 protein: CASSPQGATGGYTF
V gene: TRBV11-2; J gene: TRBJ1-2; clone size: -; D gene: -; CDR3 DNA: TGTGCCAGCAGCTCCAGGACAGCCACTAACTATGGCTACACCTTC; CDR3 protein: CASSSRTATNYGYTF
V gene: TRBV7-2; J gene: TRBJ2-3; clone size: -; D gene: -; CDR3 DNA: TGTGCCAGCAACCTGGGGCACACAGATACGCAGTATTTT; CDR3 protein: CASNLGHTDTQYF